The table lists the clone carrying this T cell receptor (beta chain) with many counts. Its antigen remains unknown. The entry originates in a study of T cells in Graves' hyperthyroidism and ophthalmopathy. Extraction of PBMCs used approximately 10 ml of fresh peripheral blood. Findings and caveats of the study: Progression to ophthalmopathy was predicted a median of approximately seven months early.

Trimming took 5 bases from V and 1 from J, leaving 8 bases between them. The CDR3 loop spans 13 amino acids. Germline lookup yields CDR1 MDHEN and CDR2 SYDVKM. Regions amplified from RNA transcripts were the TCR beta CDR3 regions. The HTBI set primed first-round TCR CDR3 RT-PCR. Each CDR3 protein gets one entry after TCRdb re-called the multiplex PCR reads with MiXCR. The data hold about 350,000 distinct CDR3 sequences, with over 11% observed a single time. The chain carries TRBV28 and TRBJ1-1, with unresolved D. The sample consisted of blood. The receptor comes from a woman between 25 and 40 years old with Graves' hyperthyroidism. The CDR3: CASSHYRNTEAFF. CDR3 sequence (DNA): TGTGCCAGCAGTCACTACAGGAACACTGAAGCTTTCTTT.